This T cell receptor (beta chain) was profiled in a study of blood T cell repertoires in COVID-19. Followed longitudinally, the Seattle patients had been enrolled during active infection. The germline V gene has CDR1 LGHNT and CDR2 FRNRAP. The CDR3 totals 12 residues. The V end lost 0 bases, the J end lost 5 bases, and 3 bases lay between the germline ends. Repertoires were generated with immunoSEQ multiplex PCR, while TCRdb's copy carries only in-frame clones and drops some. Of about 250,000 clones detected, around 82% appear once; the ten largest clones hold roughly 0.94%. The sample consisted of peripheral blood. This clonotype was sampled from a human donor with COVID-19, enrolled during active disease. The donor label of this sample is uncertain. The V call is TRBV12-5, the J call TRBJ2-3; D call uncertain. This chain's CDR3 is CASGLVQDTQYF. The CDR3 DNA follows: TGTGCTAGTGGTTTGGTACAAGATACGCAGTATTTT.